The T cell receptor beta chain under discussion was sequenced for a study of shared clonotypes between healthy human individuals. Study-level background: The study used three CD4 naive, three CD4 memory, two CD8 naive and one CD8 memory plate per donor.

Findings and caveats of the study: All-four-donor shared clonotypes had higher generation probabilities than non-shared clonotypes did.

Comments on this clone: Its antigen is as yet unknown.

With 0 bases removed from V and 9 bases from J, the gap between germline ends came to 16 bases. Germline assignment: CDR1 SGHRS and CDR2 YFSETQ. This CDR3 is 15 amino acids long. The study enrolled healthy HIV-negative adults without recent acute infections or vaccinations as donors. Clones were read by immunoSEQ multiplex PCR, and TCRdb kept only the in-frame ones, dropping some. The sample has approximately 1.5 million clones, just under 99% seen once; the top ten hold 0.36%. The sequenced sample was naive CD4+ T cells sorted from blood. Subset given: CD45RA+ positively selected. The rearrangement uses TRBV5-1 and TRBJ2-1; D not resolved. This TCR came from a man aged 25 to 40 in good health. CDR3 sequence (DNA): TGCGCCAGCAGCTTGGTCGTCTCCGGTGGCGCTGAGCAGTTCTTC. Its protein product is CASSLVVSGGAEQFF.